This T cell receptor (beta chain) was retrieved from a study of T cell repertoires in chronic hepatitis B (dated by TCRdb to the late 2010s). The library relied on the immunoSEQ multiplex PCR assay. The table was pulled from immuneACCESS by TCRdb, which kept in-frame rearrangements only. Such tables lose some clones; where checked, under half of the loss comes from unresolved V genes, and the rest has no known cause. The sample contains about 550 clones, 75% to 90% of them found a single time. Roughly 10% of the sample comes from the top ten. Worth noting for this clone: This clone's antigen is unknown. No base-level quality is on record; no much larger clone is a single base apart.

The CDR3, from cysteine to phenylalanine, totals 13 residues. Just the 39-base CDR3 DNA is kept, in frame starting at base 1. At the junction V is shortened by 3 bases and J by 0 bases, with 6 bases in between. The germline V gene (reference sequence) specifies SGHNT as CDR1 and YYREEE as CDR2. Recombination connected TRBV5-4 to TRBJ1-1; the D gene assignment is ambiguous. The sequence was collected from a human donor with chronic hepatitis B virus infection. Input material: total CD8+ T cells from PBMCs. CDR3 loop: CASSYGMNTEAFF. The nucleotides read TGTGCCAGCAGCTACGGAATGAACACTGAAGCTTTCTTT. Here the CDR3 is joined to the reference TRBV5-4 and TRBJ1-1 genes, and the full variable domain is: ETGVTQSPTHLIKTRGQQVTLRCSSQSGHNTVSWYQQALGQGPQFIFQYYREEENGRGNFPPRFSGLQFPNYSSELNVNALELDDSALYLCASSYGMNTEAFFGQGTRLTVV.